This is a list of T cell receptor beta chains from one sample in a study of tumor-infiltrating lymphocytes in localized non-small cell lung cancer. The method was immunoSEQ multiplex PCR; TCRdb's version includes in-frame clones alone and lacks a portion of them. Among some 10,000 clones listed, under 85% were seen once. Material for sequencing was lung tumor tissue. The source is a human donor with non-small cell lung cancer. The conserved cysteine and the conserved F or W are not part of the CDR3 here. Each record gives: V gene, CDR3 protein.

>TRBV10-2
ASTQGARGGELF
>TRBV5-5
ASSLRGRNEQF
>TRBV2
ASSLLAGGTDTQY
>TRBV7-9
ASSPIGAPRETQY
>TRBV30
AWSAPLSGNTIY
>TRBV25-1
ASSDTRQGSETQY
>TRBV6-1
ASSESPKPQH
>TRBV4-1
ASSQDRPGDSNQPQH
>TRBV28
ASSTNREGSPLH
>TRBV4-1
ASSQDLAYEQY
>TRBV2
ASSAPMNTEAF
>TRBV18
ASSRTSGGAKCQTGELF
>TRBV4-1
ASSHDQGTYGYT
>TRBV5-4
ASSLDGPNTIY
>TRBV7-9
ASSPWAEGANVLT
>TRBV29-1
STKQGASYEQY
>TRBV21-1
AKHRDRANSPLH
>TRBV28
ASRPGVTYEQY
>TRBV27
ASSLVEGGSYNEQF
>TRBV19
ASSKTGGYNEQF
>TRBV4-2
ASSPGQGASSYEQY
>TRBV15
ATSRDLRGGVANEQF
>TRBV5-5
ASSRGQGLYGYT
>TRBV15
ATSRDLILGETQY
>TRBV5-6
ASSPWAIYEQY
>TRBV29-1
SVEDGQLAF
>TRBV7-9
ASSEQGHSEKLF
>TRBV29-1
SVEKGSGELF
>TRBV5-1
ASSSSGTGGRNTEAF
>TRBV23-1
ASSQVHAGNTIY
>TRBV29-1
SVVSTGGATEAF
>TRBV5-1
ASSSIDSLNTEAF
>TRBV2
VSGTGFYEQY
>TRBV5-6
ASSLRGEYNSPLH
>TRBV29-1
SVSRQGHEKLF
>TRBV7-9
ASSFKSGATGELF
>TRBV9
ASSVEQNTEAF
>TRBV30
AWSVLRNTEAF
>TRBV9
ASSVDGAGTDTQY
>TRBV2
ASSEVTLYEQY
>TRBV2
ASSPGGLDGYT
>TRBV11-2
ASSFRTDTQY
>TRBV5-6
ASSFWGGGVYNEQF
>TRBV5-6
ASSFDWGGGETQY
>TRBV7-9
ASSPGGSNYGYT
>TRBV19
ASSITATTDTQY
>TRBV29-1
SVRGGVREKLF
>TRBV25-1
ASSGPDRANYGYT
>TRBV6-1
ATGQGLNYGYT
>TRBV19
ASSIRGRGTEAF